Many counts were recorded for the clone carrying this TCR beta chain. This sample was included in a study of T cells after yellow fever vaccination. The study's findings and limits: Booster sampling recovered most clones from primary vaccination (about 97% CD4, roughly 86% CD8). The study found a weaker secondary response that peaked faster, day 5 versus 15. The bulk population could contribute abundant contaminating clonotypes to FACS-sorted repertoires.

Germline lookup yields CDR1 MNHEY and CDR2 SVGAGI. J gave up 4 bases and V 0 bases, and 1 base lay outside the gene matches. The length of the CDR3 is 16 residues. Universal primer sites and UMIs were introduced during 5'RACE template-switching synthesis of TCR cDNA. TCRdb re-derived calls from the 5' RACE reads in MiXCR, one entry per CDR3 protein. The table has about 26,000 distinct CDR3 sequences, approximately 4.8% seen once. V is TRBV6-5 and J is TRBJ2-5; 14 nucleotides line up with TRBD2. The TCR was taken from a man aged 18 to 29 who received the YFV17D yellow fever vaccine. The sample was PBMCs, either bulk or a sorted T-cell subset (CD4+, CD8+, memory, or dextramer-sorted; not recorded which), taken on the day of the yellow fever booster vaccination. CDR3 amino acids: CASSYSGTSGGETQYF. The CDR3 DNA is TGTGCCAGCAGTTACTCCGGGACTAGCGGGGGAGAGACCCAGTACTTC.